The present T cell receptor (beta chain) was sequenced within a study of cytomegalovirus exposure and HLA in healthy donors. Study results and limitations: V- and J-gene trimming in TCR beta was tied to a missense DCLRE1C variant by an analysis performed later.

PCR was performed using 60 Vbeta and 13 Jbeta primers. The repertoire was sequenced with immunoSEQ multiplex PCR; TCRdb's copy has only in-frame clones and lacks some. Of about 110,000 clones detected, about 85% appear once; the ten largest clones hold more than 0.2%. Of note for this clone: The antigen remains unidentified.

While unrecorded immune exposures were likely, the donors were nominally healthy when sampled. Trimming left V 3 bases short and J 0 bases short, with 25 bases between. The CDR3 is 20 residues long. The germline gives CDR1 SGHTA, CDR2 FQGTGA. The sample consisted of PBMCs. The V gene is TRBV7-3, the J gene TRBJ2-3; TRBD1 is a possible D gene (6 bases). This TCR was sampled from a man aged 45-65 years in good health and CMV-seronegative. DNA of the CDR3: TGTGCCAGCAGCTTTTTTTCGCCAGGGGACGGACAGTTTAGCACAGATACGCAGTATTTT. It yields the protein CASSFFSPGDGQFSTDTQYF.